Each of the 27 T cell receptor beta chains below was sequenced from the same sample in a study of Graves' ophthalmopathy and Graves' hyperthyroidism. RNA served as the template for amplifying TCR beta CDR3 regions. The workflow started with a first-round RT-PCR run with HTBI primers and then moved on to a second-round multiplex PCR. TCRdb analysed the multiplex PCR reads with MiXCR anew, one entry per CDR3 protein. Of about 1.2 million distinct CDR3 sequences in the sample, around a third were seen once. The specimen was peripheral blood or thyroid tissue (not recorded which). These receptor sequences come from an adult man with Graves' hyperthyroidism.

The chain combines TRBV29-1 with TRBJ1-1, with D hard to call. V was shortened by 7 bases and J by 3 bases, with 6 bases between the two germline ends. The germline V gene has CDR1 SQVTM and CDR2 ANQGSEA. This CDR3 is 10 amino acids long. CDR3 DNA sequence: TGCAGCGCCGCGGACACTGAAGCTTTCTTT. Encoded protein: CSAADTEAFF.

CDR3 in amino acids: CASSPGTSNFHEQYF. The CDR3 region has the DNA TGTGCCAGCAGTCCCGGGACTAGTAACTTTCACGAGCAGTACTTC. This chain uses TRBV7-9 with TRBJ2-5, with 8 bases lining up with TRBD2. Near its end, the DNA agrees better with TRBJ2-7, so the J call may be wrong. Germline loops: CDR1 SEHNR, CDR2 FQNEAQ (reference sequence). CDR3 length: 15 amino acids.

The sample holds a few counts of this clonotype. The junction departs from the called germline gene at one end, perhaps through a read error. The chain combines TRBV12-3 or TRBV12-4 with TRBJ1-1; the D is unclear. CDR3 length equals 8 residues. The CDR3 sequence is CASSWERW. In DNA form, the CDR3 reads TGTGCCAGCAGTTGGGAGAGATGG.

Comment on this clonotype: This may be a read error, as it is one base from a much larger clone. The chain employs TRBV2 and TRBJ2-7; D may be TRBD1 or TRBD2 (6 bases each). Trimming stripped 6 bases from V and 3 bases from J, with 12 bases between. The germline CDR1 and CDR2 sequences are SNHLY and FYNNEI. The CDR3 length is 13 residues. The CDR3 DNA sequence: TGTGCCAGCAGGGGGGGCAGGAACTACGAGCAGTACTTC. This translates into CASRGGRNYEQYF.

The chain links TRBV4-1 to TRBJ1-5; 7 bases map to TRBD1. Germline V gene data show CDR1 as MGHRA and CDR2 as YSYEKL. Losses at the gene ends were 4 bases for V and 9 bases for J; bases not matched to a gene: 12. The CDR3 is made up of 15 amino acids. The DNA of the CDR3 is TGCGCCAGCAGCCCGGGACAGAGTTACGATCCGCCCCAGCATTTT. This sequence encodes CASSPGQSYDPPQHF.

The V and J genes are TRBV10-3 and TRBJ1-1; D is unresolved. CDR3 length: 15 amino acids. CDR1 ENHRY and CDR2 SYGVKD come from the germline V gene. Trimming cost V 3 bases and J 6 bases, with 17 bases left between them. The CDR3 reads CAISDQNSRSAEAFF. The CDR3 nucleotides read TGTGCCATCAGTGACCAAAACAGTAGGTCCGCTGAAGCTTTCTTT.

The table lists this clonotype with a count of one. This rearrangement joins TRBV4-3 to TRBJ1-6, with 8 bases matching TRBD1. J lost 10 bases, V lost 1 base, and 6 bases had no gene match. The CDR3 loop spans 15 amino acids. Germline V lookup: CDR1 LGHNA, CDR2 YSLEER. CDR3 in DNA: TGCGCCAGCAGCCAAGTCGGACAGGGAATGTCACCCCTCCACTTT. The encoded protein is CASSQVGQGMSPLHF.

V and J are TRBV29-1 and TRBJ1-2; TRBD1 agrees at 8 bases. V dropped 0 bases and J dropped 4; count of bases not matched to a gene: 4. The CDR3 covers 14 residues. The V gene's germline CDR1 is SQVTM and CDR2 ANQGSEA. The CDR3 here is CSVEDPTGGYGYTF. The CDR3 nucleotides read TGCAGCGTTGAAGATCCAACAGGGGGCTATGGCTACACCTTC.

This rearrangement joins TRBV7-3 to TRBJ2-3; TRBD2 might be the D (5 bases). The CDR3 sequence is 12 residues long. Deletions cut 8 bases from V and 4 bases from J, with 10 bases between. Looked up from germline, CDR1 is SGHTA and CDR2 is FQGTGA. The CDR3 protein is CASGETSDTQYF. Written as DNA, the CDR3 is TGTGCCAGCGGGGAGACGTCAGATACGCAGTATTTT.

The sample holds many counts of this clonotype. The rearrangement uses TRBV15 and TRBJ2-2; 7 bases fit TRBD1. The germline CDR1 and CDR2 sequences are LNHNV and YYDKDF (reference sequence). The CDR3 consists of 16 residues. V trimming: 1 base; J trimming: 3 bases; junction bases outside the gene matches: 5. The CDR3 loop is CATSRVGQDYTGELFF. For the CDR3, the DNA is TGTGCCACCAGCAGAGTTGGACAGGATTACACCGGGGAGCTGTTTTTT.

This clonotype has more than one count but fewer than ten. The V gene is TRBV5-4, the J gene TRBJ2-2; D assignment may be TRBD1 or TRBD2 (6 bases each). This CDR3 comprises 16 residues. V lost 1 base and J 5 bases, leaving 15 bases between the germline ends. Germline assignment: CDR1 SGHNT and CDR2 YYREEE (reference sequence). CDR3 in DNA: TGTGCCAGCAGCTTGTATCACAGGGCGGGAACCGGGGAGCTGTTTTTT. This gives the protein CASSLYHRAGTGELFF.

The V and J genes are TRBV11-2 and TRBJ2-7; TRBD2 might be the D (5 bases). Trimming cost V 3 bases and J 0 bases, with 12 bases left between them. This CDR3 is 15 amino acids long. Looked up from germline, CDR1 is SGHAT and CDR2 is FQNNGV. The CDR3 sequence is CASSFLEDSSYEQYF. CDR3 DNA sequence: TGTGCCAGCAGCTTTCTGGAGGATAGCTCCTACGAGCAGTACTTC.

The chain uses TRBV7-9 and TRBJ1-2, with a possible D match to TRBD1 (5 bases). Germline V gene data show CDR1 as SEHNR and CDR2 as FQNEAQ (reference sequence). The V gene lost 5 bases and the J gene lost 4 bases, with 14 bases spanning the gap. The CDR3 has 14 amino acids. CDR3 in DNA: TGTGCCAGCAGCCCCGGGGGGAAGAGCTATGGCTACACCTTC. This translates into CASSPGGKSYGYTF.

The genes are TRBV5-1 and TRBJ1-2; 7 nucleotides line up with TRBD1. The germline CDR1 and CDR2 sequences are SGHRS and YFSETQ. With 5 bases clipped from V and 9 bases from J, the junction kept 13 bases outside the gene matches. The CDR3 has 14 amino acids. The DNA of the CDR3 is TGCGCCAGCAGTTCGCGGCCGACAGGGTATTGCTACACCTTC. Translating it yields CASSSRPTGYCYTF.

This clonotype has at least ten counts. The chain links TRBV13 to TRBJ2-5; no reliable D call. This CDR3 region has 14 residues. Trimming took off 5 bases at V and 1 base at J, with 11 bases between the two ends. Germline V gives CDR1 PRHDT, CDR2 FYEKMQ (reference sequence). CDR3 amino acids: CASSRHASQETQYF. The CDR3 DNA is TGTGCCAGCAGCCGACACGCAAGCCAAGAGACCCAGTACTTC.

As to this clonotype: A read error may account for a junction end that differs from germline. V usage is TRBV7-2 and J usage is TRBJ2-2; D remains ambiguous. Germline CDR1 and CDR2: SGHTA and FQGNSA. This CDR3 spans 11 amino acids. CDR3 protein: CASSRRRELFF. The CDR3 DNA reads as TGCGCCAGCAGCCGACGGCGGGAGCTGTTTTTT.

This clonotype was counted ten times or more. The rearrangement joins TRBV20-1 to TRBJ2-7; D is possibly TRBD2 (6 bases). Per germline, CDR1 DFQATT and CDR2 SNEGSKA (reference sequence). The CDR3 covers 14 residues. With 6 bases removed from V and 3 bases from J, the gap between germline ends came to 18 bases. CDR3 sequence reads: CSAESGGRLYEQYF. CDR3 nucleotides: TGCAGTGCAGAGAGCGGAGGGAGGCTCTACGAGCAGTACTTC.

The rearrangement joins TRBV2 to TRBJ2-2; D unresolved. V shed 10 bases and J shed 1 base, with 10 bases lying between them. Looked up from germline, CDR1 is SNHLY and CDR2 is FYNNEI. The CDR3 runs to 13 residues. The CDR3 bases are TGTGCCAAAACCGCCGGGAACACCGGGGAGCTGTTTTTT. Translating it yields CAKTAGNTGELFF.

There are a few counts of this clonotype. The chain joins TRBV30 to TRBJ1-1, with TRBD1 identical over 7 bases. V was clipped by 2 bases and J by 4 bases; unmatched bases: 7. Germline V lookup: CDR1 GTSNPN, CDR2 SVGIG (reference sequence). The CDR3 loop spans 14 amino acids. The CDR3 DNA follows: TGTGCCTGGAGTCCCGACCCAGGGGGCACTGAAGCTTTCTTT. Translation: CAWSPDPGGTEAFF. The full variable domain, with the rest looked up from reference TRBV30 and TRBJ1-1, is SQTIHQWPATLVQPVGSPLSLECTVEGTSNPNLYWYRQAAGRGLQLLFYSVGIGQISSEVPQNLSASRPQDRQFILSSKKLLLSDSGFYLCAWSPDPGGTEAFFGQGTRLTVV.

This clonotype showed up many times. The J gene is TRBJ2-7, the V gene TRBV7-9; perhaps D is TRBD1 or TRBD2 (7 bases each). Between the trimmed V and J ends, which lost 4 bases and 0 bases, there was a span of 19 bases. The CDR3 is 17 amino acids. Germline assignment: CDR1 SEHNR and CDR2 FQNEAQ (reference sequence). CDR3: CASSYGQGGSLSYEQYF. CDR3 nucleotides: TGTGCCAGCAGCTATGGGCAGGGGGGGAGCCTCTCCTACGAGCAGTACTTC.

The rearrangement joins TRBV10-3 to TRBJ2-2, with 8 nucleotides matching TRBD2. Germline V gene sequence: CDR1 ENHRY, CDR2 SYGVKD. The trim removed 6 bases at V and 4 bases at J, leaving 4 bases unmatched. This CDR3 has 14 residues. The CDR3 is CAISSLAATGELFF. The CDR3 DNA is TGTGCCATCAGCTCACTAGCGGCCACCGGGGAGCTGTTTTTT.

The table lists this clonotype with many counts. The chain is built from TRBV20-1 and TRBJ1-5; D perhaps matches TRBD1 (5 bases). V was cut by 1 base and J by 4 bases, with 20 bases left in between. The CDR3 consists of 17 residues. Germline V gene sequence: CDR1 DFQATT, CDR2 SNEGSKA (reference sequence). The CDR3 region is CSARVVRLGQENQPQHF. CDR3 coding DNA: TGCAGTGCTAGAGTTGTTCGTTTGGGGCAGGAAAATCAGCCCCAGCATTTT.

This clonotype was counted at least ten times. The chain links TRBV7-2 to TRBJ1-5, with D hard to call. CDR1 is SGHTA and CDR2 is FQGNSA in the germline V gene. The CDR3 is 14 residues long. The V end lost 5 bases, the J end lost 7 bases, and 15 bases lay between the germline ends. CDR3 in DNA: TGTGCCAGCAGCCTCGGCCTGCGTGCGCAGCCCCAGCATTTT. It codes for CASSLGLRAQPQHF.

This clonotype was seen many times. The chain employs TRBV12-3 or TRBV12-4 and TRBJ2-5; no definite D call. Trimming shortened V by 3 bases and J by 2 bases, and 13 bases separated the two germline ends. CDR3 length: 15 residues. This chain's CDR3 is CASSFPQVTQETQYF. CDR3 DNA sequence: TGTGCCAGCAGTTTCCCTCAAGTGACACAAGAGACCCAGTACTTC.

The table lists this clonotype with many counts. The chain has TRBV5-1 and TRBJ2-7; 13 nucleotides line up with TRBD2. The CDR3 runs 14 residues. Unmatched junction bases numbered 2, after V lost 4 bases and J lost 4 bases. Per germline, CDR1 SGHRS and CDR2 YFSETQ. The CDR3 loop reads CASSQTSGRYEQYF. In DNA, the CDR3 is TGCGCCAGCAGCCAGACTAGCGGGAGGTACGAGCAGTACTTC.

This clonotype was recorded many times. The rearrangement joins TRBV7-9 to TRBJ1-5; D ambiguous. Trimming cost V 5 bases and J 0 bases, with 11 bases left between them. The CDR3 is 15 residues long. The germline gives CDR1 SEHNR, CDR2 FQNEAQ (reference sequence). CDR3 protein: CASSPEGSSNQPQHF. Written as DNA, the CDR3 is TGTGCCAGCAGCCCCGAAGGCTCTAGCAATCAGCCCCAGCATTTT.

This clonotype was seen repeatedly, ten times or more. The V and J genes are TRBV20-1 and TRBJ1-2; 9 bases align to TRBD1. The CDR3 extends over 15 amino acids. V was clipped by 3 bases and J by 7 bases; unmatched bases: 12. Germline V gene data show CDR1 as DFQATT and CDR2 as SNEGSKA (reference sequence). Here the CDR3 reads CSASSVGTGRGGYTF. Here the CDR3 DNA reads TGCAGTGCTAGTTCAGTCGGGACAGGGCGTGGTGGCTACACCTTC.